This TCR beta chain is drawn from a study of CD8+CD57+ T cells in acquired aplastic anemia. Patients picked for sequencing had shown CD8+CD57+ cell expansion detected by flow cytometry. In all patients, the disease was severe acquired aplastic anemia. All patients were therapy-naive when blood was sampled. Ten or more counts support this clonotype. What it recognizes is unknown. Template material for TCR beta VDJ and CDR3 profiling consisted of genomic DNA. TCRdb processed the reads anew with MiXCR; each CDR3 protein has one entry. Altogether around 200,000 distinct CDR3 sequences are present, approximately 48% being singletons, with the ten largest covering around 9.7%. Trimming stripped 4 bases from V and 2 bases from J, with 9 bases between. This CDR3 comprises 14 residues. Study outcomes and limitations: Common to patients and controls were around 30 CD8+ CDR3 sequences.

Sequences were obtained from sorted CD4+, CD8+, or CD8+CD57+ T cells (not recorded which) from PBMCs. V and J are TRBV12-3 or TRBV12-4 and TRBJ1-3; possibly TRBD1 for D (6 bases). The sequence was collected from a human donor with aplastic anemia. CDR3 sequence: CASSYTGTGNTIYF. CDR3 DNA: TGTGCCAGCAGTTACACAGGGACTGGAAACACCATATATTTT.